Below are 18 T cell receptor beta chains sequenced from a single sample in a study of T cells after posttransplantation cyclophosphamide. Using immunoSEQ multiplex PCR, the repertoire was profiled, and TCRdb retains in-frame clones only, with some absent. Reported are about 4,100 clones, none seen only once; the ten largest carry 10% to 15%. A marrow graft followed busulfan-fludarabine conditioning, with cyclophosphamide on days +3 and +4. This specimen consisted of PBMCs, obtained after allogeneic stem cell transplant with posttransplant cyclophosphamide. These receptors were obtained from a female patient aged 18-30 years who received an allogeneic stem cell transplant from an unrelated donor, was CMV-positive, and had acute GVHD only. The graft donor may account for some of the T cells.

A remark on this clone: It may be a read error: a sequence one base away is much more abundant. This chain joins TRBV14 and TRBJ1-2; 8 nucleotides agree with TRBD1. V dropped 8 bases and J dropped 6; count of bases not matched to a gene: 5. CDR3 size: 12 residues. The germline CDR1 and CDR2 sequences are SGHDN and FVKESK. DNA of the CDR3: TGTGCCAGCGGAGGACAGGGACATGGCTACACCTTC. This translates into CASGGQGHGYTF. The full variable domain, rest sourced from reference TRBV14 and TRBJ1-2, is EAGVTQFPSHSVIEKGQTVTLRCDPISGHDNLYWYRRVMGKEIKFLLHFVKESKQDESGMPNNRFLAERTGGTYSTLKVQPAELEDSGVYFCASGGQGHGYTFGSGTRLTVV.

This clone was detected ten times or more. The rearrangement uses TRBV5-1 and TRBJ2-1; 7 bases align to TRBD2. Germline CDR1 and CDR2: SGHRS and YFSETQ. Unmatched junction bases numbered 4, after V lost 0 bases and J lost 4 bases. The CDR3 totals 15 residues. CDR3 sequence (DNA): TGCGCCAGCAGCTTGGCGACAGCGGGGTACAATGAGCAGTTCTTC. As protein: CASSLATAGYNEQFF.

Ten or more counts support this clone. CDR3 loop: CASSLSGSNEQFF. As DNA, the CDR3 is TGTGCCAGCAGCCTAAGCGGGAGCAATGAGCAGTTCTTC. This chain connects TRBV11-3 to TRBJ2-1, with 8 nucleotides matching TRBD2. In germline, CDR1 is SGHNT, CDR2 YENEEA. J lost 6 bases, V lost 5 bases, and 3 bases had no gene match. The CDR3 runs 13 residues.

The chain links TRBV28 to TRBJ1-1; weak D call: TRBD1 (6 bases). This CDR3 has 11 residues. Germline V CDR1 and CDR2: MDHEN, SYDVKM. V was clipped by 7 bases and J by 10 bases, with 13 bases between them. CDR3 in amino acids: CASKMARGAFF. The CDR3 coding sequence is TGTGCCAGCAAAATGGCCAGGGGAGCTTTCTTT.

By sample fraction, this clone is medium-sized (0.01 to 0.1%). V and J are TRBV7-9 and TRBJ1-1, with 10 bases identical to TRBD1. With V trimmed by 4 bases and J by 0 bases, 5 bases remained unmatched. This CDR3 comprises 16 residues. Germline CDR1 SEHNR, CDR2 FQNEAQ (reference sequence). The DNA of the CDR3 is TGTGCCAGCAGCTGGAGACAGGGGGCCGTGAACACTGAAGCTTTCTTT. This encodes CASSWRQGAVNTEAFF.

In this sample, this clone turned up many times. The DNA for the CDR3 is TGTGCCAGCAGCAAGGGGACTAGCGGGCGCCTTAGGAGCACAGATACGCAGTATTTT. This gives the protein CASSKGTSGRLRSTDTQYF. V gene TRBV5-4 combines with J gene TRBJ2-3; 12 bases map to TRBD2. Germline assignment: CDR1 SGHNT and CDR2 YYREEE (reference sequence). Trimming at V came to 4 bases and at J to 0 bases, leaving 12 bases not matched to a gene. CDR3 length: 19 residues.

This clone has ten or more counts. The rearrangement uses TRBV10-1 and TRBJ1-5; TRBD1 might be the D (5 bases). Germline CDR1 and CDR2: WNHNN and SYGVQD (reference sequence). This CDR3 contains 16 residues. V was pared by 10 bases and J by 2 bases, with 21 bases between. DNA of the CDR3: TGCGCCAACTCCCCGACAGCCCCCATCCGCAATCAGCCCCAGCATTTT. This encodes CANSPTAPIRNQPQHF.

By sample share, this clone is medium-sized. The rearrangement joins TRBV7-8 to TRBJ2-7, with unresolved D. This CDR3 region has 13 residues. V gave up 1 base and J gave up 6 bases, with 10 bases separating them. Germline CDR1 reads SGHVS; CDR2 reads FQNEAQ. The CDR3 reads CASSLGSVPEQYF. The CDR3 DNA reads as TGTGCCAGCAGCTTAGGGTCAGTACCCGAGCAGTACTTC. The full variable domain, rest sourced from reference TRBV7-8 and TRBJ2-7, is GAGVSQSPRYKVAKRGQDVALRCDPISGHVSLFWYQQALGQGPEFLTYFQNEAQLDKSGLPSDRFFAERPEGSVSTLKIQRTQQEDSAVYLCASSLGSVPEQYFGPGTRLTVT.

This clone was counted at least ten times. The CDR3 region is CASVREGGGYTF. The CDR3 coding sequence is TGTGCCAGCGTTAGAGAGGGCGGGGGCTACACCTTC. V gene TRBV2 combines with J gene TRBJ1-2, with no clear D. Germline loops: CDR1 SNHLY, CDR2 FYNNEI. V lost 8 bases and J 8 bases, leaving 15 bases between the germline ends. CDR3 length: 12 amino acids.

This clone was counted at least ten times. The chain is built from TRBV19 and TRBJ2-2; the match to TRBD2 covers 8 bases. The CDR3 is 14 residues long. J was trimmed by 0 bases and V by 9 bases; bases with no gene match: 3. In germline, CDR1 is LNHDA, CDR2 SQIVND (reference sequence). CDR3 sequence: CASGRASNTGELFF. In nucleotides, the CDR3 is TGTGCCAGCGGGAGGGCCTCGAACACCGGGGAGCTGTTTTTT.

This clone was found many times. The V and J genes are TRBV29-1 and TRBJ2-5, with TRBD1 matching over 12 bases. The germline V gene has CDR1 SQVTM and CDR2 ANQGSEA. The J segment lost 4 bases and the V segment lost 4 bases, leaving 7 bases of the junction unmatched. The CDR3 has 15 residues. CDR3 coding DNA: TGCAGCGTTGCCAAGGGACAGGGGGCTGGAGAGACCCAGTACTTC. Its translation: CSVAKGQGAGETQYF.

This clone was counted at least ten times. The genes are TRBV6-1 and TRBJ1-5, with D uncertain. CDR1 is MNHNS, CDR2 SASEGT, per germline. With 2 bases removed from V and 3 bases from J, the gap between germline ends came to 14 bases. The CDR3 covers 16 residues. The CDR3 DNA follows: TGTGCCAGCAGTGAATTTGAGGGAAGGAACAATCAGCCCCAGCATTTT. Residues: CASSEFEGRNNQPQHF.

This clone was counted between two and nine times. The chain links TRBV7-9 to TRBJ2-5, with D tentatively TRBD2 (6 bases). The DNA end lines up better with TRBJ2-7; the J call may be wrong. CDR1 is SEHNR and CDR2 is FQNEAQ in the germline V gene (reference sequence). This CDR3 has 17 residues. Written as DNA, the CDR3 is TGTGCCAGCAGCCTCGATAGTCTCGGGGGAGGCGGTCGCGAGCAGTACTTC. Translation gives CASSLDSLGGGGREQYF.

This clone has at least ten counts. The chain joins TRBV10-2 to TRBJ2-7, with 12 bases identical to TRBD2. Per germline, CDR1 WSHSY and CDR2 SAAADI. After removal of 4 bases from V and 5 bases from J, the junction contained 3 bases not matched to a gene. This CDR3 has 14 amino acids. This chain's CDR3 is CASSVGLAGNEQYF. CDR3 coding DNA: TGCGCCAGCAGTGTAGGACTAGCGGGAAACGAGCAGTACTTC.

In its sample, this clone was seen many times. This chain uses TRBV27 with TRBJ2-2, with a tentative D call TRBD2 (5 bases). In germline, CDR1 is MNHEY, CDR2 SMNVEV (reference sequence). Trimming took 7 bases from V and 3 from J, leaving 9 bases between them. The CDR3 is made up of 13 amino acids. The DNA for the CDR3 is TGTGCCAGCATCGGAGGTGACACCGGGGAGCTGTTTTTT. As protein: CASIGGDTGELFF.

This clone was recorded many times. The chain joins TRBV6-5 to TRBJ1-5, with TRBD1 matching 9 bases. J was trimmed by 4 bases and V by 6 bases; bases with no gene match: 7. The CDR3 spans 15 residues. Germline values: CDR1 MNHEY, CDR2 SVGAGI. The CDR3 DNA reads as TGTGCCAGCAGAAAAGACAGGGGGGGAAATCAGCCCCAGCATTTT. Translated: CASRKDRGGNQPQHF.

This chain connects TRBV11-1 to TRBJ1-2; unclear D gene. The germline V gene encodes CDR1 SGHAT and CDR2 FQDESV (reference sequence). The CDR3 sequence is 13 residues long. V was clipped by 3 bases and J by 7 bases, with 12 bases between them. CDR3 sequence: CASSLVRSGGYTF. CDR3 in DNA: TGTGCCAGCAGCTTGGTAAGGAGCGGTGGCTACACCTTC.

This chain connects TRBV18 to TRBJ2-7; 13 nucleotides align to TRBD2. V gave up 2 bases and J gave up 0 bases; unmatched junction bases: 1. This CDR3 is 16 amino acids long. Looked up from germline, CDR1 is KGHSH and CDR2 is LQKENI. The CDR3 coding sequence is TGTGCCAGCTCACCAGGGACTAGCGGGACCTCCTACGAGCAGTACTTC. This gives the protein CASSPGTSGTSYEQYF.